The sequence of this T cell receptor (beta chain) was determined in a study of cytomegalovirus exposure and HLA in healthy donors. Points on this clone: One end of the junction is discordant with germline, which a read error may explain.

The germline gives CDR1 MRHNA, CDR2 SNTAGT. The CDR3 has 19 amino acids. Primers: 60 Vbeta forward and 13 Jbeta reverse. Sequenced by immunoSEQ multiplex PCR; TCRdb stores in-frame clones only, minus some. The sample yields roughly 100,000 clones, 50% to 70% seen once. The TCR was taken from a human donor in good health. This chain joins TRBV6-4 and TRBJ1-1, with TRBD1 as a possible D gene (5 bases). The source material was PBMCs. The CDR3 coding sequence is TGTGACAGCTGCTCCATGGGGCCGCAGGTAGGGGTACGGAACACTGAAGCTTTCTTT. Translation: CDSCSMGPQVGVRNTEAFF.